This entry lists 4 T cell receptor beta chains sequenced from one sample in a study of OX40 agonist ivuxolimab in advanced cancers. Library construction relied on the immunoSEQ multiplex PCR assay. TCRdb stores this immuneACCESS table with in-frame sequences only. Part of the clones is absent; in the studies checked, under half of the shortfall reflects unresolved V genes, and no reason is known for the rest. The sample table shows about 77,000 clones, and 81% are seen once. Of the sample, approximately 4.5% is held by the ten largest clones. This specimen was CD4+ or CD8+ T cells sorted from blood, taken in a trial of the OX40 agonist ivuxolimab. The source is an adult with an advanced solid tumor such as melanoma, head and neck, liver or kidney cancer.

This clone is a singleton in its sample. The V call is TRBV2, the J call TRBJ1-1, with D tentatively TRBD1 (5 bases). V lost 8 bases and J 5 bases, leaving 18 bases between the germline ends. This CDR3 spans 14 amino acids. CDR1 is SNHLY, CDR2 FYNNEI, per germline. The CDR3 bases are TGTGCCAGCCGCCGCGCCGGGGCCGGGACTGAAGCTTTCTTT. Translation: CASRRAGAGTEAFF.

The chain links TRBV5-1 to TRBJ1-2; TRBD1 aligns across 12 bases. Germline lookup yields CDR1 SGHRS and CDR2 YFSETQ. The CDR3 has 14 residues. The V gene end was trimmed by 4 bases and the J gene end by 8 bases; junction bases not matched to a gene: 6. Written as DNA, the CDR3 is TGCGCCAGCAGCGCGGGACAGGGGGCGGAGGGCTACACCTTC. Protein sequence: CASSAGQGAEGYTF. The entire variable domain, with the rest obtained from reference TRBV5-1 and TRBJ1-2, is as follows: KAGVTQTPRYLIKTRGQQVTLSCSPISGHRSVSWYQQTPGQGLQFLFEYFSETQRNKGNFPGRFSGRQFSNSRSEMNVSTLELGDSALYLCASSAGQGAEGYTFGSGTRLTVV.

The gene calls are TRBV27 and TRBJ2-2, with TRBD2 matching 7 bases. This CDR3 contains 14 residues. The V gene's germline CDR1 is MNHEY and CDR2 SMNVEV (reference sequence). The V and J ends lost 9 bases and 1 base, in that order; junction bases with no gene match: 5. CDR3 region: CARQLAKNTGELFF. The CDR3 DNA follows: TGTGCCAGGCAACTAGCGAAGAACACCGGGGAGCTGTTTTTT.

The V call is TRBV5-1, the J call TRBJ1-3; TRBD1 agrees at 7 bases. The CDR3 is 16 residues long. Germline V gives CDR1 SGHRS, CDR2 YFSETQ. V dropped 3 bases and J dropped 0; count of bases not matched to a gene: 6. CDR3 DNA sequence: TGCGCCAGCAGCTGGGGGACAGTCGACTCTGGAAACACCATATATTTT. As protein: CASSWGTVDSGNTIYF.